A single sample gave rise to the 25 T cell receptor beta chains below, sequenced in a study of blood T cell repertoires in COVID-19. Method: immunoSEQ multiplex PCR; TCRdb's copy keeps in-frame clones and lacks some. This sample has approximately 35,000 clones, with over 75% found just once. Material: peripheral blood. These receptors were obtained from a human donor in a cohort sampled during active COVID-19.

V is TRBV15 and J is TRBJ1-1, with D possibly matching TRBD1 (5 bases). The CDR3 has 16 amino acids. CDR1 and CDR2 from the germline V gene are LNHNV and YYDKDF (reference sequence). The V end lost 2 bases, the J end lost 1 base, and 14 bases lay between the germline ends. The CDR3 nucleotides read TGTGCCACCAGCAGATTGGGGGGGAAATCGAACACTGAAGCTTTCTTT. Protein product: CATSRLGGKSNTEAFF.

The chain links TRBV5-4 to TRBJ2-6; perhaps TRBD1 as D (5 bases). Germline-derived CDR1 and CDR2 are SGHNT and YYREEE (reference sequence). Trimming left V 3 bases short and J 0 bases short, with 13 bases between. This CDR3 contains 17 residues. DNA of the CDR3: TGTGCCAGCAGCTCAGGGTGGGGTCTCTCTGGGGCCAACGTCCTGACTTTC. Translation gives CASSSGWGLSGANVLTF.

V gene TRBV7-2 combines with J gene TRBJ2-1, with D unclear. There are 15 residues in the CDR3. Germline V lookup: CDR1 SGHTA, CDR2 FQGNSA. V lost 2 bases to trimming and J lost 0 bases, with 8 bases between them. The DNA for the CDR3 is TGTGCCAGCAGCTTACTTGGGCCCTCCTACAATGAGCAGTTCTTC. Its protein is CASSLLGPSYNEQFF.

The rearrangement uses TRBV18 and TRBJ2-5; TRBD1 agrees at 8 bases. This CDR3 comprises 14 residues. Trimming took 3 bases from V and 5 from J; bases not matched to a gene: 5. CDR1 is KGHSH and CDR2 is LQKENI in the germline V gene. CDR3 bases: TGTGCCAGCTCACCGGCAGGGGGCGCGGAGACCCAGTACTTC. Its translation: CASSPAGGAETQYF.

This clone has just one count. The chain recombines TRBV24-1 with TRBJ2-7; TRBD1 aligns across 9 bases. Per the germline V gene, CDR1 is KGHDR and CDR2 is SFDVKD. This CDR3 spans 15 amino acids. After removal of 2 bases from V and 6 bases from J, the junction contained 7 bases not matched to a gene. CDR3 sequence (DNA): TGTGCCACCAGTGATTCGGGGACAGGGAGGAGCGAGCAGTACTTC. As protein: CATSDSGTGRSEQYF.

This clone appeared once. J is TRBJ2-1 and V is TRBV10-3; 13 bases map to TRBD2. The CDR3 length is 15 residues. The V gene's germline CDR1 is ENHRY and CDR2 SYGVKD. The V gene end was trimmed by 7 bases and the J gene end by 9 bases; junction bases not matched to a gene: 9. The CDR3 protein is CAIKELAGGPGEQFF. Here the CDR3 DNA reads TGTGCCATCAAGGAACTAGCGGGGGGGCCCGGTGAGCAGTTCTTC.

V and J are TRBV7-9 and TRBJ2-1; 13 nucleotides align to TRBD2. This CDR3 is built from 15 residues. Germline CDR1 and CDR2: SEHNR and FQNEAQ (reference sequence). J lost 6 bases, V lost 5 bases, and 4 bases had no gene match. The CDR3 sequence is CASSPGTSGVNEQFF. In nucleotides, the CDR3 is TGTGCCAGCAGCCCCGGGACTAGCGGGGTCAATGAGCAGTTCTTC.

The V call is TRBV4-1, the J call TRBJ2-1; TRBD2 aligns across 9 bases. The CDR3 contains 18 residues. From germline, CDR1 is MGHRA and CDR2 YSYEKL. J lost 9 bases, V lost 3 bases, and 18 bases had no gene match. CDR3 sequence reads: CASSHRKGIQRGAGEQFF. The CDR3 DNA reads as TGCGCCAGCAGCCACCGAAAAGGGATCCAGCGGGGGGCGGGTGAGCAGTTCTTC.

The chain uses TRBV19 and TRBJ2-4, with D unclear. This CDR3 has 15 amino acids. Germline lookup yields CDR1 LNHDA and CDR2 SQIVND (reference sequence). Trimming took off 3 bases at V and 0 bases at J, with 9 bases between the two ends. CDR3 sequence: CASSIRRVAKNIQYF. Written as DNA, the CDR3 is TGTGCCAGTAGTATTCGTCGGGTAGCCAAAAACATTCAGTACTTC.

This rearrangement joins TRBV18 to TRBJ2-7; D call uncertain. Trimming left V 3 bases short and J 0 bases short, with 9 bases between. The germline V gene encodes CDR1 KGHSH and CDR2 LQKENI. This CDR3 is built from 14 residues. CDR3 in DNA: TGTGCCAGCTCACCGACACCTTTCTCCTACGAGCAGTACTTC. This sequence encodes CASSPTPFSYEQYF.

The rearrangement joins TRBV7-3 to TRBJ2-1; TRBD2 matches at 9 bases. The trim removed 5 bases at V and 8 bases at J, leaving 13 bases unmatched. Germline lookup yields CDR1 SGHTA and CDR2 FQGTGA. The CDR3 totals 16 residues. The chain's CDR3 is CASSPQASGVFDEQFF. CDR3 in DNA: TGTGCCAGCAGCCCCCAGGCTAGCGGGGTTTTCGATGAGCAGTTCTTC.

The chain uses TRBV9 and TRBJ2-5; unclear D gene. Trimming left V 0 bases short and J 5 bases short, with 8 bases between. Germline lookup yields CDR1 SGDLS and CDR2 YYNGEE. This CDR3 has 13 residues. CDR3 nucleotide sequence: TGTGCCAGCAGCGTAGGTGTGGAGGAGACCCAGTACTTC. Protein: CASSVGVEETQYF.

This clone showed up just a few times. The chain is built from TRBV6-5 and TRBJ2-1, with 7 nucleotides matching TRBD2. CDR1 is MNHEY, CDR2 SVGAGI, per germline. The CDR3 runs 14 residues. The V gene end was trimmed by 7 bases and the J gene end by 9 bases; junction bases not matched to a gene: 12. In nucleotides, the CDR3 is TGTGCCAGCAACCCGAGGGCGGGGGTCGGTGAGCAGTTCTTC. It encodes CASNPRAGVGEQFF.

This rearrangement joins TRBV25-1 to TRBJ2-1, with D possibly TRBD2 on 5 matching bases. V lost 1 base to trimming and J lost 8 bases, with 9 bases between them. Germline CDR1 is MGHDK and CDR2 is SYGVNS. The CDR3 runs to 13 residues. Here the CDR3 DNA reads TGTGCCAGCAGTGAATTCGGGGTAGATGAGCAGTTCTTC. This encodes CASSEFGVDEQFF.

The CDR3 DNA sequence: TGTGCCAGCAGCCAAGCGCAGGGAAAAGAGACCCAGTACTTC. Its protein is CASSQAQGKETQYF. The V call is TRBV3-1 (or the pseudogene TRBV3-2), the J call TRBJ2-5; tentatively, D is TRBD1 (5 bases). The germline V gene encodes CDR1 LGHDT and CDR2 YNNKEL (reference sequence). V lost 1 base to trimming and J lost 3 bases, with 9 bases between them. The CDR3 totals 14 residues.

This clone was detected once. CDR3 amino acids: CASSPWGRSDQETQYF. The CDR3 DNA is TGTGCCAGCAGCCCTTGGGGGCGATCGGACCAAGAGACCCAGTACTTC. The chain carries TRBV11-2 and TRBJ2-5; D perhaps matches TRBD1 (6 bases). CDR3 size: 16 residues. CDR1 SGHAT and CDR2 FQNNGV come from the germline V gene. Deletions cut 5 bases from V and 0 bases from J, with 16 bases between.

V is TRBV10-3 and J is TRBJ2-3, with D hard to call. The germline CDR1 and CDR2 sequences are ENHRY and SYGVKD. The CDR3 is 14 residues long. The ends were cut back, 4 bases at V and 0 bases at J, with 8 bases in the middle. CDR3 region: CAISGQDSTDTQYF. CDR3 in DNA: TGTGCCATCAGTGGCCAGGATAGCACAGATACGCAGTATTTT.

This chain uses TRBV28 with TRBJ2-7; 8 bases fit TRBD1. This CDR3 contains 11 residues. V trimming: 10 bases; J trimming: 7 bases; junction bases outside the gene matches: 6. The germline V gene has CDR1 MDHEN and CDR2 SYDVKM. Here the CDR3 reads CATQGAREQYF. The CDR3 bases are TGTGCCACTCAGGGGGCGAGGGAGCAGTACTTC. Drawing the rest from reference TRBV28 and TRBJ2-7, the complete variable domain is DVKVTQSSRYLVKRTGEKVFLECVQDMDHENMFWYRQDPGLGLRLIYFSYDVKMKEKGDIPEGYSVSREKKERFSLILESASTNQTSMYLCATQGAREQYFGPGTRLTVT.

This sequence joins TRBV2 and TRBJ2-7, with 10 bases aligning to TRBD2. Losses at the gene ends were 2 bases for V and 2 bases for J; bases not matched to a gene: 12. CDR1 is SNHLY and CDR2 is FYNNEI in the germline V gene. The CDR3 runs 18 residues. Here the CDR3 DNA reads TGTGCCAGCAGTGAAAGGGGGATATGGACTAGCGGCACCTACGAGCAGTACTTC. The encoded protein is CASSERGIWTSGTYEQYF.

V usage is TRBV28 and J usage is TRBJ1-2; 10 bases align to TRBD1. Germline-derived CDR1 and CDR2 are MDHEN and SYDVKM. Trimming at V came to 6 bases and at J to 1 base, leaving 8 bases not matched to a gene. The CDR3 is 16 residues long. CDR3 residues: CASSTSGQGVNYGYTF. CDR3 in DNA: TGTGCCAGCAGCACCTCAGGACAGGGGGTTAACTATGGCTACACCTTC.

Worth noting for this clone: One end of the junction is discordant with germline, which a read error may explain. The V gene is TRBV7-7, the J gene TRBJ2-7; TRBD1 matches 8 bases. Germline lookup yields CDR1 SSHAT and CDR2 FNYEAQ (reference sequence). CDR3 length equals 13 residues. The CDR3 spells CASSVGQGGEQYF. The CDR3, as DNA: TGTGCTAGCAGCGTTGGACAGGGTGGCGAGCAGTACTTC.

CDR3 in DNA: TGTGCCACCTGGCCGGGACTAGCGGGGACCCAGTACTTC. Translating it yields CATWPGLAGTQYF. The rearrangement uses TRBV10-3 and TRBJ2-5, with 12 bases aligning to TRBD2. V lost 10 bases, J lost 7 bases, and 7 bases stayed unmatched. The CDR3 length is 13 residues. Germline V gene sequence: CDR1 ENHRY, CDR2 SYGVKD.

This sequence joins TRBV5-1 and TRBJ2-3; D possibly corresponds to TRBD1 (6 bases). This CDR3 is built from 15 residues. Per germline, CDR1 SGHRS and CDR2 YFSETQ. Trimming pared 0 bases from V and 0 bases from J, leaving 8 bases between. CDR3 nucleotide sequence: TGCGCCAGCAGCTTGGAGGGGGATAGCACAGATACGCAGTATTTT. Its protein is CASSLEGDSTDTQYF.

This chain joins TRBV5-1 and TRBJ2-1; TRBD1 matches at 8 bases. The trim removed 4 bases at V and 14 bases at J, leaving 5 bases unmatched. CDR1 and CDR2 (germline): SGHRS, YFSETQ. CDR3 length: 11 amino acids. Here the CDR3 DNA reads TGCGCCAGCAGCCCAGGGACAGGAGAGTTCTTC. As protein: CASSPGTGEFF.

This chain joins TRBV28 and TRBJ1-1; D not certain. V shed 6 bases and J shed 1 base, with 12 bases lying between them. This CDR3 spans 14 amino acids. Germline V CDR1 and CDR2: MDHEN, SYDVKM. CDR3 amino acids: CASSWIAANTEAFF. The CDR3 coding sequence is TGTGCCAGCAGCTGGATCGCGGCGAACACTGAAGCTTTCTTT.